Listed here are 22 T cell receptor beta chains from one sample, sequenced in a study of technical replicates of blood from a few donors. Assay: immunoSEQ multiplex PCR; the TCRdb copy retains only in-frame clones and omits some. The table records 55,000 to 80,000 clones, around 97% of them present only once. The sequencing input was T cells isolated from PBMCs. These receptors all come from a human donor in good health.

This rearrangement joins TRBV6-1 to TRBJ1-5; 7 nucleotides align to TRBD1. Germline V gene data show CDR1 as MNHNS and CDR2 as SASEGT. This CDR3 comprises 14 residues. With V trimmed by 4 bases and J by 3 bases, 3 bases remained unmatched. The chain's CDR3 is CASSVTGNNQPQHF. CDR3 nucleotides: TGTGCCAGCAGTGTGACAGGGAACAATCAGCCCCAGCATTTT.

The chain has TRBV6-5 and TRBJ1-5; D is ambiguous. CDR3 size: 15 residues. Trimming cost V 6 bases and J 0 bases, with 12 bases left between them. Looked up from germline, CDR1 is MNHEY and CDR2 is SVGAGI. This CDR3 is CASRSQMYSNQPQHF. In nucleotides, the CDR3 is TGTGCCAGCAGATCACAGATGTATAGCAATCAGCCCCAGCATTTT.

The chain is built from TRBV4-2 and TRBJ2-7; TRBD2 matches at 11 bases. V gave up 1 base and J gave up 0 bases; unmatched junction bases: 2. CDR3 length equals 16 residues. Germline loops: CDR1 LGHNA, CDR2 YNFKEQ. The CDR3 region has the DNA TGTGCCAGCAGCCAAGCCCTAGCGGGAGGCTCCTACGAGCAGTACTTC. Its translation: CASSQALAGGSYEQYF.

This chain connects TRBV5-6 to TRBJ2-7; possibly TRBD1 for D (6 bases). V lost 1 base, J lost 3 bases, and 11 bases lay in between. CDR1 and CDR2 from the germline V gene are SGHDT and YYEEEE. The CDR3 has 14 residues. For the CDR3, the DNA is TGTGCCAGCAGCTTGCTGGGGGCGATCTACGAGCAGTACTTC. As protein: CASSLLGAIYEQYF.

The rearrangement joins TRBV27 to TRBJ2-7, with 8 positions matching TRBD1. CDR3 length: 15 residues. Per the germline V gene, CDR1 is MNHEY and CDR2 is SMNVEV (reference sequence). V lost 2 bases to trimming and J lost 4 bases; unmatched junction nucleotides: 7. CDR3 sequence (DNA): TGTGCCAGCAGTTTAACGGTGGGACAGGAGTACGAGCAGTACTTC. Its translation is CASSLTVGQEYEQYF.

The chain carries TRBV11-2 and TRBJ1-1; TRBD1 aligns across 7 bases. The CDR3 is made up of 14 amino acids. Trimming removed 1 base from V and 1 base from J; junction bases left unmatched: 0. CDR1 and CDR2 from the germline V gene are SGHAT and FQNNGV. This chain's CDR3 is CASSLGTGNTEAFF. The CDR3 DNA reads as TGTGCCAGCAGCTTAGGGACAGGGAACACTGAAGCTTTCTTT.

In its sample, this clone was seen a few times. The chain has TRBV10-1 and TRBJ1-1; no reliable D call. There are 11 residues in the CDR3. Trimming removed 6 bases from V and 3 bases from J, with 5 bases in between. CDR1 WNHNN and CDR2 SYGVQD come from the germline V gene (reference sequence). The CDR3 DNA reads as TGCGCCAGCAGGTCCGACACTGAAGCTTTCTTT. Encoded protein: CASRSDTEAFF.

The chain carries TRBV9 and TRBJ2-2; tentatively, D is TRBD2 (6 bases). The V gene lost 4 bases and the J gene lost 0 bases, with 13 bases spanning the gap. The CDR3 is made up of 16 amino acids. The germline gives CDR1 SGDLS, CDR2 YYNGEE. The CDR3 bases are TGTGCCAGCAGCATAGCCCGCGGGGCGAACACCGGGGAGCTGTTTTTT. Residues: CASSIARGANTGELFF. The whole variable domain, remainder taken from reference TRBV9 and TRBJ2-2, is DSGVTQTPKHLITATGQRVTLRCSPRSGDLSVYWYQQSLDQGLQFLIQYYNGEERAKGNILERFSAQQFPDLHSELNLSSLELGDSALYFCASSIARGANTGELFFGEGSRLTVL.

This rearrangement joins TRBV5-1 to TRBJ2-5, with D possibly being TRBD1 (6 bases). The V end was cut by 0 bases, the J end by 5 bases, with 14 bases between. The CDR3 is 15 amino acids. The germline gives CDR1 SGHRS, CDR2 YFSETQ. CDR3 residues: CASSLDYRVGETQYF. CDR3 DNA: TGCGCCAGCAGCTTGGACTACAGGGTCGGCGAGACCCAGTACTTC.

This chain connects TRBV29-1 to TRBJ1-2; weak D call: TRBD1 (6 bases). Germline assignment: CDR1 SQVTM and CDR2 ANQGSEA. The CDR3 covers 13 residues. The V end lost 6 bases, the J end lost 4 bases, and 15 bases lay between the germline ends. The CDR3 here is CSVGRRDTYGYTF. CDR3 coding DNA: TGCAGCGTCGGACGCCGGGACACCTATGGCTACACCTTC.

V is TRBV5-6 and J is TRBJ2-7; 8 bases fit TRBD2. Germline assignment: CDR1 SGHDT and CDR2 YYEEEE. This CDR3 is 15 amino acids long. V was clipped by 0 bases and J by 6 bases; unmatched bases: 8. Here the CDR3 reads CASSLGGGSGAEQYF. The CDR3 coding sequence is TGTGCCAGCAGCTTGGGGGGCGGTAGCGGGGCCGAGCAGTACTTC.

The V gene is TRBV7-3, the J gene TRBJ1-1; D possibly corresponds to TRBD1 (5 bases). The CDR3 is 13 amino acids. Trimming stripped 1 base from V and 3 bases from J, with 6 bases between. CDR1 SGHTA and CDR2 FQGTGA come from the germline V gene. CDR3 sequence: CASSLSRDTEAFF. The CDR3 nucleotides read TGTGCCAGCAGCTTAAGCAGGGACACTGAAGCTTTCTTT.

The rearrangement joins TRBV4-1 to TRBJ1-5, with TRBD1 as a possible D gene (5 bases). V was shortened by 3 bases and J by 2 bases, with 11 bases between the two germline ends. In germline, CDR1 is MGHRA, CDR2 YSYEKL. This CDR3 comprises 15 residues. The CDR3 DNA reads TGCGCCAGCAGCCACAGTCCGGGGGGCAATCAGCCCCAGCATTTT. Its protein is CASSHSPGGNQPQHF.

The chain recombines TRBV7-2 with TRBJ2-7; the D gene is possibly TRBD2 (6 bases). Trimming shortened V by 6 bases and J by 5 bases, and 11 bases separated the two germline ends. Germline V gene sequence: CDR1 SGHTA, CDR2 FQGNSA. The CDR3 totals 12 residues. CDR3 DNA sequence: TGTGCCAGCAGATCCCCGGGGGACGAGCAGTACTTC. Its translation: CASRSPGDEQYF.

V is TRBV7-9 and J is TRBJ1-2, with no clear D. Germline CDR1 and CDR2: SEHNR and FQNEAQ (reference sequence). V was trimmed by 6 bases and J by 3 bases, leaving 11 bases between them. The CDR3 has 13 residues. CDR3 sequence reads: CASSHGGDYGYTF. The CDR3 DNA reads as TGTGCCAGCAGTCACGGCGGTGACTATGGCTACACCTTC.

This chain connects TRBV6-6 to TRBJ2-2; unclear D gene. Trimming pared 6 bases from V and 5 bases from J, leaving 10 bases between. The germline CDR1 and CDR2 sequences are MNHNY and SVGAGI (reference sequence). The CDR3 is 13 residues long. The CDR3, as DNA: TGTGCCAGCAGCCCACTCCAAACCGGGGAGCTGTTTTTT. This sequence encodes CASSPLQTGELFF.

The CDR3 region has the DNA TGTGCCAGCATCGCGAGGGGAGGGGGAACGAGTACGCAGTATTTT. Encoded protein: CASIARGGGTSTQYF. The rearrangement uses TRBV7-9 and TRBJ2-3; maybe TRBD2 (7 bases). Trimming removed 7 bases from V and 8 bases from J, with 22 bases in between. The V gene's germline CDR1 is SEHNR and CDR2 FQNEAQ (reference sequence). CDR3 size: 15 residues.

The genes are TRBV9 and TRBJ1-2, with D perhaps TRBD1 (5 bases). Looked up from germline, CDR1 is SGDLS and CDR2 is YYNGEE. Deletions cut 4 bases from V and 8 bases from J, with 15 bases between. The CDR3 is 13 amino acids. The CDR3 DNA reads as TGTGCCAGCAGCCCCTGGGGGGTCGGAGGCTACACCTTC. This translates into CASSPWGVGGYTF.

The chain combines TRBV2 with TRBJ1-5; TRBD1 matches at 8 bases. This CDR3 has 14 amino acids. Germline V CDR1 and CDR2: SNHLY, FYNNEI. The V segment lost 6 bases and the J segment 4 bases; nucleotides outside the gene matches: 5. This chain's CDR3 is CASRFTGGNQPQHF. The CDR3 nucleotides read TGTGCCAGCAGGTTCACAGGGGGGAATCAGCCCCAGCATTTT.

The chain recombines TRBV11-3 with TRBJ2-3; a weak D match, TRBD1 (6 bases). There are 14 residues in the CDR3. V lost 2 bases and J lost 5, with 11 bases in between. Per germline, CDR1 SGHNT and CDR2 YENEEA. The DNA for the CDR3 is TGTGCCAGCAGCTTATTGGGGGCTCAAGATACGCAGTATTTT. Protein sequence: CASSLLGAQDTQYF.

The rearrangement uses TRBV11-2 and TRBJ2-5, with D possibly TRBD2 on 5 matching bases. The V end was cut by 2 bases, the J end by 3 bases, with 10 bases between. The germline gives CDR1 SGHAT, CDR2 FQNNGV. The CDR3 extends over 14 amino acids. In nucleotides, the CDR3 is TGTGCCAGCAGCTTATTTTCGGAGGAAGAGACCCAGTACTTC. Translating it yields CASSLFSEEETQYF.

This chain uses TRBV2 with TRBJ2-7; TRBD2 agrees at 7 bases. In germline, CDR1 is SNHLY, CDR2 FYNNEI. The CDR3 spans 15 residues. Trimming removed 1 base from V and 4 bases from J; junction bases left unmatched: 7. CDR3 in amino acids: CASSEGRGGSYEQYF. The CDR3 DNA reads as TGTGCCAGCAGTGAAGGAAGGGGCGGGAGTTACGAGCAGTACTTC. The whole variable domain, filled in from reference TRBV2 and TRBJ2-7, reads EPEVTQTPSHQVTQMGQEVILRCVPISNHLYFYWYRQILGQKVEFLVSFYNNEISEKSEIFDDQFSVERPDGSNFTLKIRSTKLEDSAMYFCASSEGRGGSYEQYFGPGTRLTVT.